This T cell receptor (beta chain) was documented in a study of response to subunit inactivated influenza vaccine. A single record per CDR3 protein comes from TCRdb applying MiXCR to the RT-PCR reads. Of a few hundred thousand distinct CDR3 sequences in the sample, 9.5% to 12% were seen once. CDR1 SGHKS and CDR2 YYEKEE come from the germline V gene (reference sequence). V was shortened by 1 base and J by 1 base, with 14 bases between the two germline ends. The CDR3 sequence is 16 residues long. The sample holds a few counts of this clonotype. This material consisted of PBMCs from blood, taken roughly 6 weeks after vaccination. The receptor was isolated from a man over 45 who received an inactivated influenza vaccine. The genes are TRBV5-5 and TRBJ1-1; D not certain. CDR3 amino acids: CASSLRRAAKNTEAFF. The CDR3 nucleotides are TGTGCCAGCAGCTTGCGTCGGGCAGCCAAGAACACTGAAGCTTTCTTT. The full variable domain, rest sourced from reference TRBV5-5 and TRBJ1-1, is DAGVTQSPTHLIKTRGQQVTLRCSPISGHKSVSWYQQVLGQGPQFIFQYYEKEERGRGNFPDRFSARQFPNYSSELNVNALLLGDSALYLCASSLRRAAKNTEAFFGQGTRLTVV.